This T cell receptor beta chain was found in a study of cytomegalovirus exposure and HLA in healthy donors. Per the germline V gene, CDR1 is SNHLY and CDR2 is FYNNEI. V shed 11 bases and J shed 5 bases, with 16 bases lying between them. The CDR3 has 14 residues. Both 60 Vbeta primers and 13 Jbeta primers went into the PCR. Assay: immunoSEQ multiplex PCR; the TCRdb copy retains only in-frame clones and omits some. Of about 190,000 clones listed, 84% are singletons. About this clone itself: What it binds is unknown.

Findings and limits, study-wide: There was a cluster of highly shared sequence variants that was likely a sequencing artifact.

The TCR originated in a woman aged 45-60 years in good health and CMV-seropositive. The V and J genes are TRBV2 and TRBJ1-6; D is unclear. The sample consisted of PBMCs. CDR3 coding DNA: TGTGCCTCACGGAGGGAGCTTGATAATTCACCCCTCCACTTT. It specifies CASRRELDNSPLHF.